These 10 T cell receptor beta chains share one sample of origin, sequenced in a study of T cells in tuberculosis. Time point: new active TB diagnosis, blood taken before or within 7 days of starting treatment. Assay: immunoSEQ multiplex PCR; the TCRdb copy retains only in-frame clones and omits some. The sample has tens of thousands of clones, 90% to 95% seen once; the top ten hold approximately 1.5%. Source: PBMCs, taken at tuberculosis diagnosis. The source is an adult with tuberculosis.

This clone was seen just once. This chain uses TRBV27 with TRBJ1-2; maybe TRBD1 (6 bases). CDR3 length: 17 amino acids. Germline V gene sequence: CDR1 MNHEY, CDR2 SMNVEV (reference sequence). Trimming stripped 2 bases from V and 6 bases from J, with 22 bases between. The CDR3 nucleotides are TGTGCCAGCAGTTTACGCGGCAATATACAGGGTGCCCATGGCTACACCTTC. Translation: CASSLRGNIQGAHGYTF.

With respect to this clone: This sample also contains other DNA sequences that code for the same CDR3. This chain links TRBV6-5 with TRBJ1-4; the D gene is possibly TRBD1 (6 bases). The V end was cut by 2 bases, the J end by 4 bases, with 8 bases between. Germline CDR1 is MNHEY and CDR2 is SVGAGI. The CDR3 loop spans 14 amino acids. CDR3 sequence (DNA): TGTGCCAGCAGTTACGGACAGTTTAATGAAAAACTGTTTTTT. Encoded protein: CASSYGQFNEKLFF.

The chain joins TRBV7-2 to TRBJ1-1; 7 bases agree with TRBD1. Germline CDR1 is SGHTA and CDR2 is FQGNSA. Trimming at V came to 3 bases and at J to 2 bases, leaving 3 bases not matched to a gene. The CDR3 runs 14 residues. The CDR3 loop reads CASSFRDSNTEAFF. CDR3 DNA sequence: TGTGCCAGCAGCTTCCGGGACAGCAACACTGAAGCTTTCTTT.

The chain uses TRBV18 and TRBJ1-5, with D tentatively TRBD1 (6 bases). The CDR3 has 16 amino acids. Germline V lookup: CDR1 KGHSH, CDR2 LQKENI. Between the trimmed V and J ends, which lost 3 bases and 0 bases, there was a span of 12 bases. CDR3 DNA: TGTGCCAGCTCACCCCGAAGGGACAATAGCAATCAGCCCCAGCATTTT. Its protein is CASSPRRDNSNQPQHF.

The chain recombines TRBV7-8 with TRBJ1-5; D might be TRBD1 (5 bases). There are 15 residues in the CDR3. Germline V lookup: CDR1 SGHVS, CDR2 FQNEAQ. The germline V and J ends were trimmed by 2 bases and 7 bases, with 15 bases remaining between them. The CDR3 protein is CASSLLGSGVQPQHF. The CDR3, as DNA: TGTGCCAGCAGCTTATTAGGGTCGGGGGTCCAGCCCCAGCATTTT. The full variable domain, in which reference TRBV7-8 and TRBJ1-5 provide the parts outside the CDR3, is GAGVSQSPRYKVAKRGQDVALRCDPISGHVSLFWYQQALGQGPEFLTYFQNEAQLDKSGLPSDRFFAERPEGSVSTLKIQRTQQEDSAVYLCASSLLGSGVQPQHFGDGTRLSIL.

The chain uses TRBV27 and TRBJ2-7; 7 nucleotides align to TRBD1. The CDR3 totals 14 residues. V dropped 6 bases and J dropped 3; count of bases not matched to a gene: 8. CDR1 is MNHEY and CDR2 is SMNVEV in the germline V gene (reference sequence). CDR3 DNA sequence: TGTGCCAGCAGCCAGGACAGGTTCTTCTACGAGCAGTACTTC. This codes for CASSQDRFFYEQYF.

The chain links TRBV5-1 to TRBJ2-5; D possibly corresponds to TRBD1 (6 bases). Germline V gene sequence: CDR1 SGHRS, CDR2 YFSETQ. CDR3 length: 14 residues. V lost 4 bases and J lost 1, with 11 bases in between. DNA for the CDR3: TGCGCCAGCAGCGCACAGGGATTCCAAGAGACCCAGTACTTC. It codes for CASSAQGFQETQYF. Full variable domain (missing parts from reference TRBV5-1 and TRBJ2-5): KAGVTQTPRYLIKTRGQQVTLSCSPISGHRSVSWYQQTPGQGLQFLFEYFSETQRNKGNFPGRFSGRQFSNSRSEMNVSTLELGDSALYLCASSAQGFQETQYFGPGTRLLVL.

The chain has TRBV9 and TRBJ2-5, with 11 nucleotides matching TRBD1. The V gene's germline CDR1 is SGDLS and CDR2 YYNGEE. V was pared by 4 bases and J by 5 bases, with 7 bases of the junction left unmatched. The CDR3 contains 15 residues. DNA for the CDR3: TGTGCCAGCAGCACCGGACAGGGGGCAAGGGAGACCCAGTACTTC. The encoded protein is CASSTGQGARETQYF.

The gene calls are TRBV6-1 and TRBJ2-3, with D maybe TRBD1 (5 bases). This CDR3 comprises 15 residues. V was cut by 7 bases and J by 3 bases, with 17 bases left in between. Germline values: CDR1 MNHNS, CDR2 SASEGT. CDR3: CASILGVSPTDTQYF. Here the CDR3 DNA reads TGTGCCAGCATCCTAGGGGTTAGTCCAACAGATACGCAGTATTTT.

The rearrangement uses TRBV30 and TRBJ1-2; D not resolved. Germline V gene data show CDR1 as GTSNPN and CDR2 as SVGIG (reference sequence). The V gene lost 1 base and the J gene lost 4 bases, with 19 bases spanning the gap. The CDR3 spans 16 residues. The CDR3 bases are TGTGCCTGGAGTGCCCTTTCAGGAATAGGCCCCTATGGCTACACCTTC. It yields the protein CAWSALSGIGPYGYTF.